A single sample is the source of the 4 T cell receptor beta chains below, sequenced in a study of T cell changes during pregnancy in multiple sclerosis. Profiled with immunoSEQ multiplex PCR; TCRdb holds only in-frame clones, not every one. The sample shows 50,000 to 70,000 clones, roughly 92% of them seen only once. This specimen consisted of peripheral blood, obtained in the second trimester of pregnancy. The receptors come from a female donor with multiple sclerosis, enrolled in a pregnancy study.

V usage is TRBV4-1 and J usage is TRBJ1-2; D uncertain. CDR1 MGHRA and CDR2 YSYEKL come from the germline V gene. V lost 1 base and J lost 2, with 14 bases in between. This CDR3 has 16 residues. The chain's CDR3 is CASSQVPGVKNYGYTF. Here the CDR3 DNA reads TGCGCCAGCAGCCAAGTCCCCGGGGTCAAGAACTATGGCTACACCTTC.

The rearrangement joins TRBV4-1 to TRBJ2-7; D gene ambiguous. The V gene lost 0 bases and the J gene lost 1 base, with 7 bases spanning the gap. CDR3 length equals 14 residues. Germline assignment: CDR1 MGHRA and CDR2 YSYEKL. The CDR3 sequence is CASSQDVRSYEQYF. For the CDR3, the DNA is TGCGCCAGCAGCCAAGATGTGAGATCCTACGAGCAGTACTTC.

J is TRBJ2-7 and V is TRBV20-1; D remains unclear. The V end was cut by 3 bases, the J end by 4 bases, with 7 bases between. This CDR3 is built from 11 residues. Germline V CDR1 and CDR2: DFQATT, SNEGSKA (reference sequence). DNA for the CDR3: TGCAGTGCTAGCCCCGGTTACGAGCAGTACTTC. Amino acid sequence: CSASPGYEQYF.

The chain carries TRBV19 and TRBJ2-5; tentatively, D is TRBD2 (7 bases). Trimming cost V 3 bases and J 5 bases, with 19 bases left between them. This CDR3 contains 16 residues. Per the germline V gene, CDR1 is LNHDA and CDR2 is SQIVND (reference sequence). The CDR3 coding sequence is TGTGCCAGTAGTATGACTCGGGACACCGGGGGGGAGACCCAGTACTTC. Its protein product is CASSMTRDTGGETQYF.